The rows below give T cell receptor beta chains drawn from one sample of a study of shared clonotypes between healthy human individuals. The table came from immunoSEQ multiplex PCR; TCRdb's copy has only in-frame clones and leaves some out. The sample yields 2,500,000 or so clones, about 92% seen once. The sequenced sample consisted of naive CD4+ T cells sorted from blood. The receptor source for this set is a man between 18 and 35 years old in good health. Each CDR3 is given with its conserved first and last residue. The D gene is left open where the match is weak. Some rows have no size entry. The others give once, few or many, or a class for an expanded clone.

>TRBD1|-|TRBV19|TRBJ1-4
CASESGQGLEKLFF
TGTGCCAGTGAATCGGGACAGGGGCTTGAAAAACTGTTTTTT
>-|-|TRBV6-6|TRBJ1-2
CASSKDGIAEGYTF
TGTGCCAGCAGCAAGGACGGGATCGCTGAGGGCTACACCTTC
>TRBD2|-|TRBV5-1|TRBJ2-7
CASSFSGGSSYEQYF
TGCGCCAGCAGCTTTTCGGGAGGGAGCTCCTACGAGCAGTACTTC
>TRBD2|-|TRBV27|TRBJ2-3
CASTRTSGSGDTQYF
TGTGCCAGCACCCGGACTAGCGGGAGCGGGGATACGCAGTATTTT
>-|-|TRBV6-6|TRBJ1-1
CASRLGQLAFF
TGTGCCAGCAGATTAGGACAGCTGGCTTTCTTT
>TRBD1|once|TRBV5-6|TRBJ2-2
CASSPGQSMGGELFF
TGTGCCAGCAGCCCGGGACAGTCGATGGGCGGGGAGCTGTTTTTT
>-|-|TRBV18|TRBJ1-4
CASSPTGNEKLFF
TGTGCCAGCTCACCGACTGGGAATGAAAAACTGTTTTTT
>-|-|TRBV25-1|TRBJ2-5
CASSAVRQAGETQYF
TGTGCCAGCAGTGCGGTTCGGCAGGCGGGGGAGACCCAGTACTTC
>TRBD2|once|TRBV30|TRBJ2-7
CAGTSGVYEQYF
TGTGCCGGGACTAGCGGGGTCTACGAGCAGTACTTC
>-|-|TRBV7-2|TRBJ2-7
CASSLSELGEQYF
TGTGCCAGCAGCTTGAGCGAGCTTGGGGAGCAGTACTTC
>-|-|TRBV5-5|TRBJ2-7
CASSLWLIPGPYEQYF
TGTGCCAGCAGCTTGTGGCTCATCCCCGGGCCATACGAGCAGTACTTC
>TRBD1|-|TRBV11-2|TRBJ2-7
CASSPSTGAYEQYF
TGTGCCAGCAGCCCCTCGACAGGGGCCTACGAGCAGTACTTC
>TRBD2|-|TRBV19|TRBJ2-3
CASRDSGGFADTQYF
TGTGCCAGTCGGGATAGCGGGGGCTTCGCAGATACGCAGTATTTT
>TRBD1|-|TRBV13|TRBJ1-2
CASSLVAGGLTANYGYTF
TGTGCCAGCAGCTTAGTGGCAGGGGGCCTGACAGCTAACTATGGCTACACCTTC
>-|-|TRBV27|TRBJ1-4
CASRMRQINEKLFF
TGTGCCAGCAGGATGAGGCAGATTAATGAAAAACTGTTTTTT
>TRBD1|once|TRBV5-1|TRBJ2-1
CASSYSGQGFYNEQFF
TGCGCCAGCAGCTATTCCGGACAGGGGTTCTACAATGAGCAGTTCTTC
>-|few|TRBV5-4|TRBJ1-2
CASSLDAVGYGYTF
TGTGCCAGCAGCTTGGACGCAGTGGGCTATGGCTACACCTTC
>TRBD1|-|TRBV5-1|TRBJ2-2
CASSLETGGWDTGELFF
TGCGCCAGCAGCTTGGAAACAGGGGGATGGGACACCGGGGAGCTGTTTTTT
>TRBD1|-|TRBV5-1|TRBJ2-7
CASSLGQLPYEQYF
TGCGCCAGCAGCCTGGGACAGCTCCCTTACGAGCAGTACTTC
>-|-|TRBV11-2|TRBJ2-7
CASSSLTTYEQYF
TGTGCCAGCAGCTCCTTGACCACCTACGAGCAGTACTTC
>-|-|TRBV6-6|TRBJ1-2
CATKEAGNGGYTF
TGTGCGACCAAGGAGGCAGGGAACGGTGGCTACACCTTC
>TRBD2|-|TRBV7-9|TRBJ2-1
CASSSLAGGRPFYNEQFF
TGTGCCAGCAGCTCACTAGCGGGAGGGCGCCCATTCTACAATGAGCAGTTCTTC
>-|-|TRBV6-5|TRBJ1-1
CASSHSGTTNTEAFF
TGTGCCAGCAGCCATAGCGGGACAACTAACACTGAAGCTTTCTTT
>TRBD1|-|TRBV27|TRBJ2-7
CASSSPGTAYEQYF
TGTGCCAGCAGCTCACCCGGGACAGCCTACGAGCAGTACTTC
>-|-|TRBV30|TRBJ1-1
CAWSVMGFGVAEAFF
TGTGCCTGGAGTGTAATGGGCTTCGGAGTCGCTGAAGCTTTCTTT
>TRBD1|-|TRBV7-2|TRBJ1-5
CASSSGQGRDQPQHF
TGTGCCAGCAGCTCAGGACAGGGGCGGGATCAGCCCCAGCATTTT
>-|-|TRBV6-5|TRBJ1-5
CASKGPGEPQHF
TGTGCCAGCAAGGGGCCTGGGGAGCCCCAGCATTTT
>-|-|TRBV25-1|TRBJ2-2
CASSGSGTLTAGELFF
TGTGCCAGCAGTGGGTCCGGGACACTAACCGCCGGGGAGCTGTTTTTT
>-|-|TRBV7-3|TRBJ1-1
CASSYQGGDTEAFF
TGTGCCAGCAGCTACCAGGGTGGGGACACTGAAGCTTTCTTT
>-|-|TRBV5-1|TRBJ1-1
CASSPGRREAFF
TGCGCCAGCAGCCCAGGGCGGCGTGAAGCTTTCTTT
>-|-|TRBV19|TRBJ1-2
CAAKGDYGYTF
TGTGCCGCCAAGGGGGACTATGGCTACACCTTC
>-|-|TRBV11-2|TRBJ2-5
CASSRDGALGETQYF
TGTGCCAGCAGCAGGGACGGAGCCCTTGGGGAGACCCAGTACTTC
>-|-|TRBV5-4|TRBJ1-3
CARIGRNSSGNTIYF
TGTGCCAGGATAGGTCGTAACAGCTCTGGAAACACCATATATTTT
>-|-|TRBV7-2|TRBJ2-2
CASRPSANTGELFF
TGTGCCAGCAGGCCCAGCGCGAACACCGGGGAGCTGTTTTTT
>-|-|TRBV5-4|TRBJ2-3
CASSLVYTDTQYF
TGTGCCAGCAGCTTGGTTTACACAGATACGCAGTATTTT
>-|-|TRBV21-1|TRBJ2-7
CASTHFRDTFSYEQYF
TGTGCCAGCACCCATTTCCGGGACACCTTCTCCTACGAGCAGTACTTC